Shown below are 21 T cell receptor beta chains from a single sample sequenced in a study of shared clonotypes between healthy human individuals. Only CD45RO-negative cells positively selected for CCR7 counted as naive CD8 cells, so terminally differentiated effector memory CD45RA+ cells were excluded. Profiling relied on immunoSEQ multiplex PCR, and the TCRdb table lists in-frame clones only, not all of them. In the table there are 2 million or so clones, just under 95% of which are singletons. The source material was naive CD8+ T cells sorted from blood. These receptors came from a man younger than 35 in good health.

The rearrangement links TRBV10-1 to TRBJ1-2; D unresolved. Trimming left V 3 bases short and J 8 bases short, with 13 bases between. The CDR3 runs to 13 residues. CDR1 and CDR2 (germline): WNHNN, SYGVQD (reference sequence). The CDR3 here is CASSDALGYGYTF. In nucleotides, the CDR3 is TGCGCCAGCAGTGACGCCTTGGGCTACGGCTACACCTTC.

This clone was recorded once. The CDR3 spells CASSLRLAGVQETQYF. The CDR3 nucleotides read TGCGCCAGCAGCCTCCGACTAGCGGGGGTCCAAGAGACCCAGTACTTC. The V and J genes are TRBV5-1 and TRBJ2-5, with TRBD2 matching 12 bases. The ends lost 4 bases at V and 1 base at J; junction bases unmatched: 5. The CDR3 extends over 16 amino acids. Germline-derived CDR1 and CDR2 are SGHRS and YFSETQ.

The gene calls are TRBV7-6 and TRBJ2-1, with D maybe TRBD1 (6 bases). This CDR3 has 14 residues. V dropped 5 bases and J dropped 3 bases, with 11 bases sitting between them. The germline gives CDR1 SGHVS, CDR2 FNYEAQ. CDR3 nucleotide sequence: TGTGCCAGCAGCGTCAGACAGGACTACAATGAGCAGTTCTTC. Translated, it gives CASSVRQDYNEQFF.

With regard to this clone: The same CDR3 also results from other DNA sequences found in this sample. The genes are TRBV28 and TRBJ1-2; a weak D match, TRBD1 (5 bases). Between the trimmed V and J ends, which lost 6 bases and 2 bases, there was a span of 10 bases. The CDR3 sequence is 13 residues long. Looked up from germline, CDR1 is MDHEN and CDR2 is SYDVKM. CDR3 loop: CASSGTGNYGYTF. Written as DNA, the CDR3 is TGTGCCAGCAGCGGAACAGGCAACTATGGCTACACCTTC.

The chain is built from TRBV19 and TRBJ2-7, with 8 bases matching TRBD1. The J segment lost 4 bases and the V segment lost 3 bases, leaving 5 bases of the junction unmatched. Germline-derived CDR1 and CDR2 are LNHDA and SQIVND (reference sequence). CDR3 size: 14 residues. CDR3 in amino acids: CASSMAGGEYEQYF. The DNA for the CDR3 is TGTGCCAGTAGTATGGCAGGGGGCGAGTACGAGCAGTACTTC.

The CDR3 DNA sequence: TGTGCCAGGGGGTGCTTAGGACTAGCGGGAGTCCGCTACAATGAGCAGTTCTTC. Translation gives CARGCLGLAGVRYNEQFF. The chain joins TRBV11-1 to TRBJ2-1, with 13 bases aligning to TRBD2. V shed 9 bases and J 3 bases; nucleotides not matched to a gene: 14. Germline V CDR1 and CDR2: SGHAT, FQDESV (reference sequence). This CDR3 contains 18 residues. The entire variable domain, with the rest obtained from reference TRBV11-1 and TRBJ2-1, is as follows: EAEVAQSPRYKITEKSQAVAFWCDPISGHATLYWYRQILGQGPELLVQFQDESVVDDSQLPKDRFSAERLKGVDSTLKIQPAELGDSAMYLCARGCLGLAGVRYNEQFFGPGTRLTVL.

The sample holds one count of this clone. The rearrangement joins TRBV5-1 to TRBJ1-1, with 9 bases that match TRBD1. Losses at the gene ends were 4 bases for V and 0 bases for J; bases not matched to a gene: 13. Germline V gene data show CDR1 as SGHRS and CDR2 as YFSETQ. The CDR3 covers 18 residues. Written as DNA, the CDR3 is TGCGCCAGCAGCCTACCGACAGGGGGGACCCGTTTGAACACTGAAGCTTTCTTT. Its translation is CASSLPTGGTRLNTEAFF.

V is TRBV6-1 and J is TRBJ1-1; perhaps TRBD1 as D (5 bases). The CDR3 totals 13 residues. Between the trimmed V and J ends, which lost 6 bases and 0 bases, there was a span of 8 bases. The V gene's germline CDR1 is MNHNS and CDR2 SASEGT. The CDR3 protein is CASRGTLNTEAFF. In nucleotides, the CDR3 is TGTGCCAGCAGAGGGACGCTGAACACTGAAGCTTTCTTT.

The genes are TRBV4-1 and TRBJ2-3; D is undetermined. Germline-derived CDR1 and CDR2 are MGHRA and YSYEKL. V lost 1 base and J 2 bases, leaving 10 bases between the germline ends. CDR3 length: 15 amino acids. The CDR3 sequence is CASSQGPRATDTQYF. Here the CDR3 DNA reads TGCGCCAGCAGCCAAGGACCACGGGCCACAGATACGCAGTATTTT.

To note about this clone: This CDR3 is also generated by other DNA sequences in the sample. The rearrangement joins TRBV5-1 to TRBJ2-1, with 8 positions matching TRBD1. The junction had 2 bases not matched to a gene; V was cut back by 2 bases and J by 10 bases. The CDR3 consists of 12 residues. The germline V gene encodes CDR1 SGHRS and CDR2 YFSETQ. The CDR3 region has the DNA TGCGCCAGCAGCTTTGACAGGGGCGAGCAGTTCTTC. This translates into CASSFDRGEQFF.

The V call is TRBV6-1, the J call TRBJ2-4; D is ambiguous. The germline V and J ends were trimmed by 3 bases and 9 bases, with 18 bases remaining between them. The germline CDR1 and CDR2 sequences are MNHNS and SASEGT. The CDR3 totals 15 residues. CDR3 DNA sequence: TGTGCCAGCAGTGACTCCCCGGGTCTCGTAGGCATTCAGTACTTC. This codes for CASSDSPGLVGIQYF.

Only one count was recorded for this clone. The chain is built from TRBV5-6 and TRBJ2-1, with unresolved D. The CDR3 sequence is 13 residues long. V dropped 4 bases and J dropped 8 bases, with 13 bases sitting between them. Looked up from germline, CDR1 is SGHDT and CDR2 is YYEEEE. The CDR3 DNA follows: TGTGCCAGCAGCATATCCCTTATTGATGAGCAGTTCTTC. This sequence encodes CASSISLIDEQFF.

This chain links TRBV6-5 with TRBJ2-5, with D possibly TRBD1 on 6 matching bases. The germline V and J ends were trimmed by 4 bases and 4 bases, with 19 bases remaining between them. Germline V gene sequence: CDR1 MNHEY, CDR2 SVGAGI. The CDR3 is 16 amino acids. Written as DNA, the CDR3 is TGTGCCAGCAGTTCCGTACAGGGTACGGTTCGAGAGACCCAGTACTTC. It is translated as CASSSVQGTVRETQYF.

The CDR3 loop is CASSLHGAYEQYF. The CDR3 DNA reads TGTGCCAGCAGCTTACATGGAGCCTACGAGCAGTACTTC. The chain has TRBV11-2 and TRBJ2-7; D uncertain. The CDR3 length is 13 residues. Germline V lookup: CDR1 SGHAT, CDR2 FQNNGV. Deletions cut 2 bases from V and 2 bases from J, with 7 bases between.

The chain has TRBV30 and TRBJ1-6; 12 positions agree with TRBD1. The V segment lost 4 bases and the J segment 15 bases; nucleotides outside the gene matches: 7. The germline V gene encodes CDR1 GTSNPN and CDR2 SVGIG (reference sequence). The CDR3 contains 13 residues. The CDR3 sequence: CAWTGTGGSILHF. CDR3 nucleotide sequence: TGTGCCTGGACCGGGACAGGGGGCTCGATCCTCCACTTT.

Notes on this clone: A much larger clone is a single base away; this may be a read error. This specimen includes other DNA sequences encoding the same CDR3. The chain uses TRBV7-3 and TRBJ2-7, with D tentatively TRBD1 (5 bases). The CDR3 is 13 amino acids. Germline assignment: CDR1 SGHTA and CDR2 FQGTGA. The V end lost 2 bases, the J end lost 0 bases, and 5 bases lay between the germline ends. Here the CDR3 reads CASSLDSSYEQYF. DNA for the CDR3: TGTGCCAGCAGCTTAGACAGCTCCTACGAGCAGTACTTC.

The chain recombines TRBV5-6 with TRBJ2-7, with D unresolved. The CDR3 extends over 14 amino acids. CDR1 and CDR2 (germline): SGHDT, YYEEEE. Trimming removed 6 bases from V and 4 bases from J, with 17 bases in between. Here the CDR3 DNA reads TGTGCCAGCACCGAGTCGGCGGAAGAATACGAGCAGTACTTC. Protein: CASTESAEEYEQYF.

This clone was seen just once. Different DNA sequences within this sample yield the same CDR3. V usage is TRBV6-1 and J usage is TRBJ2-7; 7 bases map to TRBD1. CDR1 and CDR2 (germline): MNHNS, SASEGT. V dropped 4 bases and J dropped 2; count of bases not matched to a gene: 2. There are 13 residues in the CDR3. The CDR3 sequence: CASSAGQAYEQYF. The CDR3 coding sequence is TGTGCCAGCAGTGCTGGACAGGCCTACGAGCAGTACTTC.

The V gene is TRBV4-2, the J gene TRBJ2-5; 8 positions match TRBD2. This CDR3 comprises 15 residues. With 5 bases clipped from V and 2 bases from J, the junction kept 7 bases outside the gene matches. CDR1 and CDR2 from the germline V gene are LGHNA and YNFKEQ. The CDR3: CASSTSGSRQETQYF. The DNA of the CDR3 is TGTGCCAGCAGCACCAGCGGGAGTCGTCAAGAGACCCAGTACTTC.

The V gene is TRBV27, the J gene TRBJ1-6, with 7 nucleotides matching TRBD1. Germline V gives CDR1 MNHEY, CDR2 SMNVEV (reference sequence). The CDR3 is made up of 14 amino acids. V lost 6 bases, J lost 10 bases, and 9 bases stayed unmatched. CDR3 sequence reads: CASRFGTAGSPLHF. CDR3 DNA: TGTGCCAGCAGATTTGGGACAGCGGGGTCACCCCTCCACTTT.

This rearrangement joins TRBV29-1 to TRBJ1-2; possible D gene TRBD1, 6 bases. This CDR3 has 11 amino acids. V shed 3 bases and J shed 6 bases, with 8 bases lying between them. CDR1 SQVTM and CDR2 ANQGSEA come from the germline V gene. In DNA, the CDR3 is TGCAGCGTTGATCCAGGGGATGGCTACACCTTC. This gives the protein CSVDPGDGYTF.